This T cell receptor beta chain was documented in a study of T cell responses to AZD1222 COVID-19 vaccine. Findings and limits, study-wide: Spike-specific TCRs gained breadth and depth after people received two AZD1222 doses. Only after the peak T cell response were repertoires sampled.

The CDR3 loop spans 13 amino acids. CDR1 is SGHRS and CDR2 is YFSETQ in the germline V gene. Trimming took off 4 bases at V and 6 bases at J, with 10 bases between the two ends. The count of this clone is one. As yet, its antigen is unknown. Repertoires were generated with immunoSEQ multiplex PCR, while TCRdb's copy carries only in-frame clones and drops some. The sample lists approximately 100,000 clones, roughly 91% occurring once. The input for sequencing was peripheral blood, taken on day 0 of AZD1222 vaccination. This TCR derives from an adult in good health. J is TRBJ1-4 and V is TRBV5-1; D unresolved. CDR3 region: CASSPTLDEKLFF. In nucleotides, the CDR3 is TGCGCCAGCAGCCCAACCCTCGATGAAAAACTGTTTTTT.